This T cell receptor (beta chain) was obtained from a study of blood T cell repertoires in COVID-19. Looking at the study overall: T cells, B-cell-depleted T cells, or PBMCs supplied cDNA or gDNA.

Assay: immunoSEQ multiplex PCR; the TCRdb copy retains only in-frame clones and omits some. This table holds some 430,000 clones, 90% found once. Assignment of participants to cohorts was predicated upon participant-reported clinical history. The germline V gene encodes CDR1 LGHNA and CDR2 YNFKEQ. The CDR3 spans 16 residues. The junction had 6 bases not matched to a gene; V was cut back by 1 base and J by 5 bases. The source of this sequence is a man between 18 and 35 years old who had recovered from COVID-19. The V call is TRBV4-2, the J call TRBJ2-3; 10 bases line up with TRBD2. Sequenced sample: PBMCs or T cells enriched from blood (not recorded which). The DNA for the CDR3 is TGTGCCAGCAGCCAAGTTGGGCTAGCGGGAGAAGATACGCAGTATTTT. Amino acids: CASSQVGLAGEDTQYF.